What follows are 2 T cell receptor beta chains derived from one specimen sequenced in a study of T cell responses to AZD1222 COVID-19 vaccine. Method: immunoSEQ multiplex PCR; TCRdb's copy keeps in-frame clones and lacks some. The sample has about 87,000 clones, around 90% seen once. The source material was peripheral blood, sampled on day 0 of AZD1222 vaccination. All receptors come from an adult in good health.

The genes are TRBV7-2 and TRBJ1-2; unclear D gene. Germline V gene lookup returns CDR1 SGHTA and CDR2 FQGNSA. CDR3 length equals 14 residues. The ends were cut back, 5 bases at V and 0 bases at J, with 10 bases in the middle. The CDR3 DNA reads TGTGCCAGCAGCCTACCTGAGGCTAACTATGGCTACACCTTC. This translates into CASSLPEANYGYTF.

The CDR3 sequence is CASSARGVTQETQYF. The CDR3 region has the DNA TGCGCCAGCAGCGCGCGGGGGGTCACCCAAGAGACCCAGTACTTC. The chain uses TRBV5-1 and TRBJ2-5; 8 nucleotides match TRBD2. Trimming at V came to 4 bases and at J to 1 base, leaving 6 bases not matched to a gene. The CDR3 runs to 15 residues. The V gene's germline CDR1 is SGHRS and CDR2 YFSETQ.